This TCR beta chain derives from a study of cytomegalovirus exposure and HLA in healthy donors. J was trimmed by 5 bases and V by 6 bases; bases with no gene match: 8. Germline values: CDR1 SNHLY, CDR2 FYNNEI. This CDR3 region has 15 residues. Amplification used 60 Vbeta primers and 13 Jbeta primers. TCRdb's table, derived via immunoSEQ multiplex PCR, lists solely in-frame clones and lacks some. The sample includes 75,000 to 100,000 clones, roughly three fifths seen only once; the top ten take 3.2%. The sample taken for sequencing was PBMCs. The V gene is TRBV2, the J gene TRBJ2-1, with 9 bases matching TRBD1. The sequence came from a man aged 60 to 75 in good health and CMV-seronegative. The CDR3 DNA reads TGTGCCAGCAGACACCGGGACAGGGAACACAATGAGCAGTTCTTC. Encoded protein: CASRHRDREHNEQFF.